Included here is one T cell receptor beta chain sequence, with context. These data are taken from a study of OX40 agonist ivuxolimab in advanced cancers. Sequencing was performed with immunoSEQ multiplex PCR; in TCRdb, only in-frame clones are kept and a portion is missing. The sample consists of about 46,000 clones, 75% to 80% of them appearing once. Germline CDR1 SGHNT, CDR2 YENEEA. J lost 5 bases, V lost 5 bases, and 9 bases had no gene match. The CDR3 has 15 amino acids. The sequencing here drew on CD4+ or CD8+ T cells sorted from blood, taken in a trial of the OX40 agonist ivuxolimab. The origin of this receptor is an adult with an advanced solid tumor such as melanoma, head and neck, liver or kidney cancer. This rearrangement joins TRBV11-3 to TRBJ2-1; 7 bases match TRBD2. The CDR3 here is CASSPAEAGDNEQFF. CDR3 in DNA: TGTGCCAGCAGCCCCGCTGAGGCGGGGGACAATGAGCAGTTCTTC.